Given below is one TCR beta chain in context. The antigen is not known. The record originates from a study of tissue T cells after allogeneic stem cell transplantation. Study-level points and caveats: Tissue-detected TCR repertoire was only partly captured by blood and spleen T cells. Limitations included a small, clinically heterogeneous cohort and limited sampling depth. Some tissue clones might be persisting host cells; their alloreactivity or antigen specificity was not determined.

This CDR3 has 15 residues. Trimming stripped 4 bases from V and 8 bases from J, with 21 bases between. Per the germline V gene, CDR1 is SGHRS and CDR2 is YFSETQ. Assay: immunoSEQ multiplex PCR; the TCRdb copy retains only in-frame clones and omits some. The data show approximately 8,800 clones, around three fifths seen once. Retrospectively chosen non-transplant comparators had other cancers and at least five gastrointestinal samples, without known gastrointestinal disease. V gene TRBV5-1 combines with J gene TRBJ1-2, with a possible D match to TRBD1 (5 bases). The sequencing used tissue from the jejunum, collected at autopsy. The clonotype originates from a female donor at least 60 years old with lung cancer. The CDR3 spells CASSGGANAPGGYTF. The CDR3 nucleotides are TGCGCCAGCAGCGGCGGGGCAAACGCCCCGGGCGGCTACACCTTC.